Sequencing of this T cell receptor beta chain was carried out in a study of T cell repertoires in cytomegalovirus infection. Study in general: HLA-B-restricted CMV epitopes that are well studied were used alongside recently identified HLA-C-restricted ones.

There are a few counts of this clonotype. The antigen remains unidentified. TCRdb called the reads again in MiXCR, with one record for every CDR3 protein. The data show around 900,000 distinct CDR3 sequences, roughly 31% seen once. Per germline, CDR1 MGHRA and CDR2 YSYEKL. CDR3 size: 15 residues. Trimming left V 0 bases short and J 3 bases short, with 8 bases between. The TCR comes from a human donor in good health (CMV status not recorded). Some clones in this sample may be carry-over from other donors' samples. This rearrangement joins TRBV4-1 to TRBJ1-4; D gene ambiguous. The specimen comprised cultured CD8+ T cells from PBMCs, sampled from culture after CMV antigen stimulation. The CDR3 sequence: CASSQDLGSNEKLFF. CDR3 DNA: TGCGCCAGCAGCCAAGATCTGGGGTCTAATGAAAAACTGTTTTTT.